The T cell receptor beta chain under discussion was sequenced for a study of T-cell memory formation after mild COVID-19. Study-wide results and caveats: Clones that got smaller from day 15 to 85 had even CD4/CD8, while clones growing later tipped toward CD4+.

The ends were cut back, 2 bases at V and 3 bases at J, with 11 bases in the middle. Germline V lookup: CDR1 SGHAT, CDR2 FQNNGV. This CDR3 comprises 15 residues. One entry per CDR3 protein results from TCRdb running MiXCR on the 5' RACE reads. Of 550,000 to 600,000 distinct CDR3 sequences in the sample, around 15% are singletons; the top ten hold about 8.1%. The table lists this clonotype with a few counts. Antigen specificity is unknown. The receptor comes from an adult woman who had mild COVID-19 (a few samples of this study predate the infection). Cell type and time point are not known. This chain uses TRBV11-2 with TRBJ2-1; tentative D call: TRBD2 (6 bases). The sequenced material came from PBMCs or a T cell subset sorted from them (not recorded which). CDR3 sequence (DNA): TGTGCCAGCAGCTTAATCCGCGGGAACTACAATGAGCAGTTCTTC. It yields the protein CASSLIRGNYNEQFF.